This T cell receptor (beta chain) was profiled in a study of shared clonotypes between healthy human individuals (dated by TCRdb to the early 2020s). Concerning the study at large: A few men and a couple of women, aged 18 to 49 years, made up the cohort. To increase sequencing depth and limit assay-specific biases, TCR repertoire library preparation and sequencing were carried out by different laboratories using diverse techniques. Blood TCR repertoires of about 5 healthy adults were deeply sequenced to estimate repertoire size and the extent of clonotype sharing between individuals. Per donor, leukapheresis produced somewhere between about 0.85 and 8.9 billion PBMCs. For each donor, three plates each were used for CD4 naive and CD4 memory, two plates were used for CD8 naive, and one plate was used for CD8 memory.

TCR CDR3 regions were amplified from genomic DNA by multiplex PCR using the deep immunoSEQ assay. Extracted genomic DNA from each cell subset was distributed evenly across all wells of several immunoSEQ 96-well plates, and each plate was treated as a replicate. For sorted subsets, 200 to 250 ng genomic DNA, equal to 30,000 to 35,000 T cell genomes, was loaded into each replicate PCR. The purified libraries were quantified using a Qubit 3.0 fluorometer, sized with a Bioanalyzer 2100, and then quantified again using the KAPA Library Quantification kit. Every immunoSEQ 96-well plate was sequenced on a separate single-read 150-cycle Illumina NextSeq 550 flow cell. The authors processed their data as follows. Because the immunoSEQ output held only junctional sequences and lacked quality scores, the filtering could not match the filtering applied to full-length reads. Sequences were annotated with PyIR, a Python wrapper for IgBLAST v1.9, using IMGT germline references to assign V/J genes and CDR3. Reads with weak V/J assignments (E-value above 1e-6), missing CDR3, stop codons, out-of-frame junctions, or ambiguous translated residues were removed. V3J clonotypes were defined as sequences sharing an identical inferred V gene, J gene, and CDR3 amino acid sequence. The percentage overlap between two repertoires was calculated by dividing the number of shared unique clonotypes by the size of the smaller repertoire. Repertoire richness was assessed with RTK rarefaction, the Chao1 estimator, and Recon v2.1 estimates of unobserved clonotypes. For all TCRbeta clonotypes obtained by the gDNA method from several donors, generation probabilities were computed with OLGA. Sourced from immuneACCESS, this table was stored by TCRdb with only in-frame sequences that have V and J called. A share of the clones is absent; for the studies checked, an unresolved V gene accounts for under half, and the remainder has no known explanation. That table gives V, J and clone size, and the DNA gave D and trimming. For this sample there are a few million clones; 80% to 95% appear just once. Around 1.8% of the sample is in the top ten clones.

What the work shows at the level of the full study, not this receptor alone: Larger estimated clonotype richness was generally found for naive subsets than for memory subsets. The genetic and exposure-history diversity represented was limited by the small number of donors. Sampling was restricted to blood, and TCR repertoires in tissues likely differ from the TCR repertoires found in blood. Pairwise subsampling indicated that sequencing depth was expected to affect the degree of clonotype sharing among donors. Even with the large sequencing depth, rarefaction of the sorted-subset datasets indicated that sequencing was incomplete. Across a handful of donors, approximately 4.6% of naive CD4, roughly 3.3% of naive CD8, about 2.3% of memory CD4, and 0.3% to 0.45% of memory CD8 clonotypes were shared. Compared with non-shared clonotypes, clonotypes shared by all four sorted-subset donors had higher generation probabilities.

Remarks on this clone: Its antigen remains unidentified. Base qualities are not recorded, but no much larger clone differs from it by a single base.

CD8 naive samples consisted of CD45RO-negative cells that were positively selected for CCR7, yielding a CD45RA+CCR7+ population without TemRA cells. Healthy HIV-negative adults with no recently reported acute infections or vaccinations were included as donors. All donors were Caucasian adults living in Nashville, Tennessee, USA. Blood was collected by leukapheresis, and PBMCs were isolated by Ficoll-Histopaque density gradient centrifugation and then cryopreserved in liquid nitrogen vapor phase. Analytical flow cytometry was used to check the purity and quantity of each magnetically sorted T cell population. From each sorted fraction, genomic DNA was isolated and quantified by UV absorbance on a Nanodrop 2000c. The specimen sequenced was naive CD8+ T cells from PBMCs. The cell subset or site label on this specimen signifies: CD45RA+CCR7+. This TCR derives from a young man in good health. Some clones in this sample may be carry-over from other donors' samples.

CDR3 protein: CASSPYVGTYEQYF. At the DNA level, the sequence is TGTGCCAGCAGCCCCTATGTGGGCACGTACGAGCAGTACTTC. The V gene is TRBV11-2 and the J gene is TRBJ2-7; confidence is insufficient to name the D gene. V lost 5 bases and J lost 4 bases; the stretch between them is 15 bases long. CDR1 SGHAT and CDR2 FQNNGV are derived from the germline V gene. The CDR3 spans 14 residues, from the cysteine through the phenylalanine. Just the 42-base CDR3 DNA is kept, in frame starting at base 1.